Detailed here is one T cell receptor beta chain. The CDR3 has 14 residues. Trimming pared 0 bases from V and 2 bases from J, leaving 9 bases between. The germline CDR1 and CDR2 sequences are SGDLS and YYNGEE. Using 10%, 30% or 50% RNA, naive CD8 libraries were derived from approximately 20,000 to 980,000 sorted cells. The entry originates in a study of molecular identifiers for immune sequencing clone quantification. From the PCR reads, TCRdb called clonotypes with MiXCR, one entry per CDR3 protein. The profile covers nearly 650,000 distinct CDR3 sequences, with 25% appearing a single time and approximately 0.75% taken by the ten largest.

The sample taken for sequencing was naive CD8+ T cells from blood, with Jurkat cell RNA spiked in. Subset reported: FACS-sorted CD8+CD4-CCR7+CD45RA+ naive T cells. The clonotype comes from a human donor in good health. Some libraries in this study had Jurkat cell RNA spiked in. This sequence joins TRBV9 and TRBJ2-7; possibly TRBD2 for D (5 bases). CDR3 DNA sequence: TGTGCCAGCAGCGTAGTGAGGGTTCCCTACGAGCAGTACTTC. It codes for CASSVVRVPYEQYF.